What follows is one T cell receptor beta chain and its context. The data were obtained in a study of blood T cells in healthy people across ages. Study background: Every two T cells gave about one barcoded beta molecule via template switching.

Germline CDR1 and CDR2: KGHDR and SFDVKD. Trimming took 4 bases from V and 7 from J; bases not matched to a gene: 9. The length of the CDR3 is 16 residues. Primed by a sample-barcoded 5' primer and a J-beta primer mix, a second PCR proceeded for 7 to 11 cycles. TCRdb passed the 5' RACE reads through MiXCR, listing each CDR3 protein once. The sample contains 540,000 or so distinct CDR3 sequences, less than 25% of which appear only once. This sample was also put to use in a study of T cells of mothers and their children.

Sequencing was carried out using blood. The V gene is TRBV24-1, the J gene TRBJ2-1; 10 bases line up with TRBD1. This receptor was identified in a boy between 10 and 17 years old in good health. CDR3 residues: CATSESPGQGRNEQFF. CDR3 bases: TGTGCCACCAGTGAATCACCGGGACAGGGGAGAAATGAGCAGTTCTTC.